This T cell receptor beta chain was recorded in a study of blood T cell repertoires in COVID-19. The CDR3 sequence is 14 residues long. Germline V lookup: CDR1 SGHRS, CDR2 YFSETQ. Trimming removed 0 bases at V and 5 bases at J, with 8 bases between. TCRdb's copy holds only in-frame clones and misses some; the assay was immunoSEQ multiplex PCR. The table has more than 200,000 clones, 75% to 90% seen once. The V and J genes are TRBV5-1 and TRBJ2-2; no definite D call. The specimen was PBMCs or T cells enriched from blood (not recorded which). The sequence was obtained from a young woman who had recovered from COVID-19. The CDR3 protein is CASSLELGTGELFF. CDR3 in DNA: TGCGCCAGCAGCTTGGAGCTAGGAACCGGGGAGCTGTTTTTT. The variable domain in full, with the rest retrieved from reference TRBV5-1 and TRBJ2-2, is KAGVTQTPRYLIKTRGQQVTLSCSPISGHRSVSWYQQTPGQGLQFLFEYFSETQRNKGNFPGRFSGRQFSNSRSEMNVSTLELGDSALYLCASSLELGTGELFFGEGSRLTVL.